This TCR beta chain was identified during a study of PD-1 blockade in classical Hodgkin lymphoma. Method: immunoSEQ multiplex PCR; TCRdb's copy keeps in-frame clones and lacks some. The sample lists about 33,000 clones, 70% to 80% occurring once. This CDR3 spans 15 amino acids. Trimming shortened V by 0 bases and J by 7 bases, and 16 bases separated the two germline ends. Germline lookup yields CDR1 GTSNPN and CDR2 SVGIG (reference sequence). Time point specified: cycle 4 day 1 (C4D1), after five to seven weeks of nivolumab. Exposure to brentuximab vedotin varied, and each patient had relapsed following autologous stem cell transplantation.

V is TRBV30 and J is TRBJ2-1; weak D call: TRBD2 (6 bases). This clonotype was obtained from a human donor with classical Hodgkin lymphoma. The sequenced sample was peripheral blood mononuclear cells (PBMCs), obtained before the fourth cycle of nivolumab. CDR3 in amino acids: CAWSVPDGRGNEQFF. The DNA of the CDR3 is TGTGCCTGGAGTGTACCCGACGGGAGAGGGAATGAGCAGTTCTTC.